This TCR beta chain was captured in a study of blood T cell repertoires in COVID-19. Study-level background: The origin of the acute and convalescent COVID-19 samples was the United States, Italy and Spain. PBMCs, B-cell-depleted T cells, or T cells provided the cDNA or gDNA that made up the material.

Losses at the gene ends were 4 bases for V and 6 bases for J; bases not matched to a gene: 7. CDR3 length: 15 residues. Germline CDR1 reads SGHNT; CDR2 reads YYREEE (reference sequence). Authors' analysis steps: How many nucleated cells were present was estimated from reference gene primer amplification. Profiling relied on immunoSEQ multiplex PCR, and the TCRdb table lists in-frame clones only, not all of them. Clonal size and the V and J genes are those of that table, whereas D and trimming came from the DNA. Here the sample spans about 140,000 clones, 87% being singletons. The TCR comes from a woman between 50 and 59 years old with acute or convalescent COVID-19. Sequencing was performed on peripheral blood. The V and J genes are TRBV5-4 and TRBJ1-4; 9 nucleotides line up with TRBD1. The CDR3 coding sequence is TGTGCCAGCAGCACGGTGACAGGGGGGTATGAAAAACTGTTTTTT. Translating gives CASSTVTGGYEKLFF.